These 7 T cell receptor beta chains originate from one sample sequenced in a study of blood T cell repertoires in COVID-19. The table came from immunoSEQ multiplex PCR; TCRdb's copy has only in-frame clones and leaves some out. The sample shows about 270,000 clones, 85% to 90% of them seen only once. The sample was PBMCs or T cells enriched from blood (not recorded which). The receptors come from a woman between 18 and 29 years old who had recovered from COVID-19.

This clone was counted at least ten times. The chain uses TRBV18 and TRBJ2-5; 9 nucleotides agree with TRBD1. The V gene end was trimmed by 4 bases and the J gene end by 1 base; junction bases not matched to a gene: 4. Per the germline V gene, CDR1 is KGHSH and CDR2 is LQKENI. There are 15 residues in the CDR3. The CDR3 region has the DNA TGTGCCAGCTCACAACCGACAGGGGGCCAAGAGACCCAGTACTTC. Protein product: CASSQPTGGQETQYF.

The J gene is TRBJ2-3, the V gene TRBV19, with a weak D call TRBD1 (6 bases). Germline lookup yields CDR1 LNHDA and CDR2 SQIVND (reference sequence). The CDR3 spans 13 residues. The V end lost 11 bases, the J end lost 1 base, and 13 bases lay between the germline ends. CDR3: CACRDTRTDTQYF. CDR3 nucleotide sequence: TGTGCCTGCCGGGACACCCGCACAGATACGCAGTATTTT.

This chain connects TRBV6-5 to TRBJ2-1; TRBD1 matches at 7 bases. The V segment lost 11 bases and the J segment 7 bases; nucleotides outside the gene matches: 11. Looked up from germline, CDR1 is MNHEY and CDR2 is SVGAGI. The CDR3 totals 13 residues. The CDR3 protein is CAFSPARGNEQFF. The CDR3 coding sequence is TGTGCCTTCTCGCCGGCCAGGGGGAATGAGCAGTTCTTC.

This chain uses TRBV19 with TRBJ2-5; 7 positions agree with TRBD1. Germline values: CDR1 LNHDA, CDR2 SQIVND (reference sequence). The CDR3 has 15 residues. Unmatched junction bases numbered 4, after V lost 1 base and J lost 2 bases. The DNA of the CDR3 is TGTGCCAGTAGTATAGGGGGACAGCTACAAGAGACCCAGTACTTC. It translates to CASSIGGQLQETQYF.

The rearrangement uses TRBV18 and TRBJ2-2; D gene unclear. Germline CDR1 is KGHSH and CDR2 is LQKENI. V lost 0 bases and J 0 bases, leaving 8 bases between the germline ends. The CDR3 totals 16 residues. CDR3: CASSPPAATNTGELFF. The CDR3 coding sequence is TGTGCCAGCTCACCACCGGCAGCGACGAACACCGGGGAGCTGTTTTTT.

This chain links TRBV2 with TRBJ1-2; TRBD1 agrees at 10 bases. The CDR3 is 16 residues long. V lost 7 bases to trimming and J lost 2 bases; unmatched junction nucleotides: 10. Germline V gene sequence: CDR1 SNHLY, CDR2 FYNNEI. This CDR3 reads CASNYGTGASNYGYTF. The CDR3 DNA sequence: TGTGCCAGCAACTACGGGACAGGGGCATCCAACTATGGCTACACCTTC.

The chain employs TRBV28 and TRBJ1-2; TRBD1 agrees at 10 bases. In germline, CDR1 is MDHEN, CDR2 SYDVKM. The length of the CDR3 is 14 residues. Losses at the gene ends were 5 bases for V and 4 bases for J; bases not matched to a gene: 4. CDR3 region: CASSTTGGGYGYTF. The CDR3 coding sequence is TGTGCCAGCAGTACGACAGGGGGCGGCTATGGCTACACCTTC.